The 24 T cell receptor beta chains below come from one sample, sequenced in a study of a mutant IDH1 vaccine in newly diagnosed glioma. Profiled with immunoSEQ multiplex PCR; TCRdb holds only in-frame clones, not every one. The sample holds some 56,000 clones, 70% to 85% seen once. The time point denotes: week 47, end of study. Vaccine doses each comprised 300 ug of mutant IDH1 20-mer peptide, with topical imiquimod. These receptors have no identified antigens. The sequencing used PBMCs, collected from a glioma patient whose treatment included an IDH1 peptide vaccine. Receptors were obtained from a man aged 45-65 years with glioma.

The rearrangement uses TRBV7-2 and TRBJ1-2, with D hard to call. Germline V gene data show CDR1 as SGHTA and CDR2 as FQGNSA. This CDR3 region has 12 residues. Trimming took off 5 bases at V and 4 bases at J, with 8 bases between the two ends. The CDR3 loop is CASSRTAYGYTF. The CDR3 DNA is TGTGCCAGCAGCCGGACGGCCTATGGCTACACCTTC.

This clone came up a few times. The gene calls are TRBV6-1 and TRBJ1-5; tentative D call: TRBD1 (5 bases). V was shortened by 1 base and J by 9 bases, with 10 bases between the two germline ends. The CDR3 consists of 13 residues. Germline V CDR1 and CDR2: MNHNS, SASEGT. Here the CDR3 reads CASSEGGKWPQHF. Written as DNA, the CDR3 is TGTGCCAGCAGTGAAGGGGGCAAGTGGCCCCAGCATTTT.

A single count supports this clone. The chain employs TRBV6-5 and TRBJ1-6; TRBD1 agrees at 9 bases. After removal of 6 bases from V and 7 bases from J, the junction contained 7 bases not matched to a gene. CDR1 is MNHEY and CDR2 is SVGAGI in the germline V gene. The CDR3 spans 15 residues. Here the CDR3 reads CASSRYRGRNSPLHF. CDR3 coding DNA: TGTGCCAGCAGCCGTTACAGGGGGCGGAATTCACCCCTCCACTTT.

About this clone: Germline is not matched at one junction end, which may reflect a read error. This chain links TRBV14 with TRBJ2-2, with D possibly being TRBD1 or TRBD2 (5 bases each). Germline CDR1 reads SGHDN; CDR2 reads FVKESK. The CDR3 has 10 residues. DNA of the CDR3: TGTGCCAGCAGCCCCGGGGCCGGGCTTTTT. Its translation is CASSPGAGLF.

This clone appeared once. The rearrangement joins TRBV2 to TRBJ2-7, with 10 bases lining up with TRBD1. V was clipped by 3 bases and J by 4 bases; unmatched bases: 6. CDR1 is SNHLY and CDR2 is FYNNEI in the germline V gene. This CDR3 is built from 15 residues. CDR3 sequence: CASSDSGTGVYEQYF. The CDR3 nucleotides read TGTGCCAGCAGTGACTCCGGGACAGGGGTTTACGAGCAGTACTTC.

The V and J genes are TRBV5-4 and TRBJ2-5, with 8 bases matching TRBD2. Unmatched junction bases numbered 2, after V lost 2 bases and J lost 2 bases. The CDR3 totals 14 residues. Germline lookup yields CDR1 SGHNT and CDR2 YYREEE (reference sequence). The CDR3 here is CASSLSGGQETQYF. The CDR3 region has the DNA TGTGCCAGCAGCTTAAGCGGGGGACAAGAGACCCAGTACTTC.

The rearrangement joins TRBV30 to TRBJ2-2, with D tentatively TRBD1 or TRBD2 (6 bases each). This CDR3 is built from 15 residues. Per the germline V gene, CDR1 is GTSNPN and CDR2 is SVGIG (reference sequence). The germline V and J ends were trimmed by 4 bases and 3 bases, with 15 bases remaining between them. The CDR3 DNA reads TGTGCCTGGACCGGGGGCTTTACCCACACCGGGGAGCTGTTTTTT. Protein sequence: CAWTGGFTHTGELFF.

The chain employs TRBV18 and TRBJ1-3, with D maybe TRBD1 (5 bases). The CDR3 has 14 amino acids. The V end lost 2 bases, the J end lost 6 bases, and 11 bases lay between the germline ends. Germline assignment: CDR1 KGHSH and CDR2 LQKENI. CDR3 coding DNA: TGTGCCAGCTCACCATCGGCAGGGCTAAACACCATATATTTT. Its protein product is CASSPSAGLNTIYF.

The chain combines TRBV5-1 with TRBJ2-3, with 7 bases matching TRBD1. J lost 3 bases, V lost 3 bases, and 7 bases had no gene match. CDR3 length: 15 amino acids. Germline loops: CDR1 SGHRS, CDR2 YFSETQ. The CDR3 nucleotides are TGCGCCAGCAGCTCCTCTGACAGGGTAACAGATACGCAGTATTTT. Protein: CASSSSDRVTDTQYF.

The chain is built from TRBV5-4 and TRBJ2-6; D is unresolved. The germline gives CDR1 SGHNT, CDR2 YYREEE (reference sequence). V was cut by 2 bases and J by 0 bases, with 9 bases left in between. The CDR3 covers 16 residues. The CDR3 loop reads CASSFLGRSGANVLTF. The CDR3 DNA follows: TGTGCCAGCAGCTTTCTTGGCCGCTCTGGGGCCAACGTCCTGACTTTC.

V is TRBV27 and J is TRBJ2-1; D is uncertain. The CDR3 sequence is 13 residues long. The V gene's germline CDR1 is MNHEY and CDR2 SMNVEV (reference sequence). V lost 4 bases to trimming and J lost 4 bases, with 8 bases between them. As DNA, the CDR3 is TGTGCCAGCAGTTCTGCCACGTACAATGAGCAGTTCTTC. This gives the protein CASSSATYNEQFF.

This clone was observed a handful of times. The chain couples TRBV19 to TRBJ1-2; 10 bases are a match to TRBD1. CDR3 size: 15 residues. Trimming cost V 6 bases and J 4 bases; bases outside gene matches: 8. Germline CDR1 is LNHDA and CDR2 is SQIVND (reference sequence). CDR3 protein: CASSSGTGEGYGYTF. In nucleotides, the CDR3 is TGTGCCAGTAGCTCCGGGACAGGGGAGGGCTATGGCTACACCTTC.

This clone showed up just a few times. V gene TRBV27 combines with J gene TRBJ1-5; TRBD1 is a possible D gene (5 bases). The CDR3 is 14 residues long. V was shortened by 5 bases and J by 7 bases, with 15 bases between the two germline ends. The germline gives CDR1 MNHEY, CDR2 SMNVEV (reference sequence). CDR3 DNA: TGTGCCAGCAGTCCCCGAGACAGACGACAGCCCCAGCATTTT. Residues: CASSPRDRRQPQHF.

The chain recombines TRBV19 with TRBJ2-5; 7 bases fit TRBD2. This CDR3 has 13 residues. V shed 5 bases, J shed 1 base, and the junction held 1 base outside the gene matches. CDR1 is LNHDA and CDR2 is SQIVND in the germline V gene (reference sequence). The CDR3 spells CASSSGGQETQYF. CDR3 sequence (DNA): TGTGCCAGTAGTTCGGGGGGCCAAGAGACCCAGTACTTC.

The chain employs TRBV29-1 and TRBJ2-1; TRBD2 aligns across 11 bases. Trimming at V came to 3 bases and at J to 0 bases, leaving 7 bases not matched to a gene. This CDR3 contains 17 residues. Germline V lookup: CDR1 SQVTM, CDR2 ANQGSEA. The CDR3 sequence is CSVEGTSGLSSYNEQFF. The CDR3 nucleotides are TGCAGCGTTGAGGGGACTAGCGGACTGAGCTCCTACAATGAGCAGTTCTTC.

In nucleotides, the CDR3 is TGTGCCAGCAGCGTAGGACCGACTAACTATGGCTACACCTTC. This encodes CASSVGPTNYGYTF. V is TRBV9 and J is TRBJ1-2; D is undetermined. CDR1 and CDR2 from the germline V gene are SGDLS and YYNGEE. This CDR3 comprises 14 residues. Between the trimmed V and J ends, which lost 0 bases and 0 bases, there was a span of 6 bases.

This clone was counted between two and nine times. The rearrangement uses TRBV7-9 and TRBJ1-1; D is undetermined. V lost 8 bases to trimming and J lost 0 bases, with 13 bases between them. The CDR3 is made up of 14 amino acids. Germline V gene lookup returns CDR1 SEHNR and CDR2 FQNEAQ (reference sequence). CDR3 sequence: CASSLGRLNTEAFF. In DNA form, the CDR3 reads TGTGCCAGCTCCCTCGGACGGCTGAACACTGAAGCTTTCTTT.

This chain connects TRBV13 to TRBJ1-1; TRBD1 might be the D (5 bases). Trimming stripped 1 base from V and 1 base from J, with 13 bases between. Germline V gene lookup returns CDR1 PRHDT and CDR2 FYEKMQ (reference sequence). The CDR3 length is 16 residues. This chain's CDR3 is CASSLERGQENTEAFF. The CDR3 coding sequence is TGTGCCAGCAGCTTAGAACGGGGCCAGGAGAACACTGAAGCTTTCTTT.

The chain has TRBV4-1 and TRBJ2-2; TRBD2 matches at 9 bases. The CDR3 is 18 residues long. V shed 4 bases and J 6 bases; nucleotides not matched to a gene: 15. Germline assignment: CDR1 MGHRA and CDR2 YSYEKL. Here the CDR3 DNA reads TGCGCCAGCAGCCCCCGGTGGGGCGGGGGGGCTTTGGCCGGGGAGCTGTTTTTT. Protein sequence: CASSPRWGGGALAGELFF.

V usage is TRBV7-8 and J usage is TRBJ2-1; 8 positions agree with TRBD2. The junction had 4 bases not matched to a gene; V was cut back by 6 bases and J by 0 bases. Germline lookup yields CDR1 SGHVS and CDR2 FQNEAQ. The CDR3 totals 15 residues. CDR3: CASSLRGGSYNEQFF. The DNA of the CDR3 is TGTGCCAGCAGTCTCCGGGGGGGCTCCTACAATGAGCAGTTCTTC.

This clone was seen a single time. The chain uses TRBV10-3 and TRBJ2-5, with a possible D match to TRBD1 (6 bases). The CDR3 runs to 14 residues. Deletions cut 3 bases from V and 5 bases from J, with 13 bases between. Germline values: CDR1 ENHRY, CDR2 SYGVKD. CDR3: CAISDEQGVETQYF. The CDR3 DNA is TGTGCCATCAGTGACGAACAGGGTGTCGAGACCCAGTACTTC.

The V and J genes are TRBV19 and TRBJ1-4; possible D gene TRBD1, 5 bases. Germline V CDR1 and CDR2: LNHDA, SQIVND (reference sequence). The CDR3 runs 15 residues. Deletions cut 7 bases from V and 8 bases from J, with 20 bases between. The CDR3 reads CASTSGGVEKEKLFF. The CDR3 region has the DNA TGTGCCAGTACCTCCGGGGGAGTAGAGAAGGAAAAACTGTTTTTT.

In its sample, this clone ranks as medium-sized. CDR3 in DNA: TGTGCCAGCAGTCCCGATAAATCCATGCGGGCTGAAGCTTTCTTT. Translating it yields CASSPDKSMRAEAFF. The chain carries TRBV2 and TRBJ1-1; the D is unclear. CDR3 length: 15 amino acids. Germline values: CDR1 SNHLY, CDR2 FYNNEI. Trimming shortened V by 5 bases and J by 6 bases, and 19 bases separated the two germline ends.

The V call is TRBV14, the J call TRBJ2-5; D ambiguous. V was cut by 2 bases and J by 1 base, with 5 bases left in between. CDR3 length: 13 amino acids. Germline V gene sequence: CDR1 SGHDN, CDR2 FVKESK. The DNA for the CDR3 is TGTGCCAGCAGCCAACAGTTCCAAGAGACCCAGTACTTC. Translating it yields CASSQQFQETQYF.